These T cell receptor beta chains were read from a single sample in a study of T cells after yellow fever vaccination. A single record per CDR3 protein comes from TCRdb applying MiXCR to the 5' RACE reads. The top ten hold over 13% of the sample, which has just under 600,000 distinct CDR3 sequences, about 13% seen once. Here the sequenced sample was PBMCs, taken on the day of the yellow fever booster vaccination. These receptors came from a young man who received the YFV17D yellow fever vaccine. Each CDR3 is given with its conserved first and last residue. Fields, in order: clone size, D gene, J gene, V gene, CDR3 protein, CDR3 DNA. A D gene is named only where the DNA matches it firmly. Rows may omit the clone size; those that give it use once, few, many or a size class.

>few|NA|TRBJ2-7|TRBV12-3/TRBV12-4
CASSFPLYEQYF
TGTGCCAGCTCGTTCCCCCTCTACGAGCAGTACTTC
>few|NA|TRBJ1-1|TRBV3-1
CASSQRGGAEAFF
TGTGCCAGCAGCCAGAGGGGAGGGGCTGAAGCTTTCTTT
>NA|NA|TRBJ2-2|TRBV7-6
CASSYTGTQRSWDGGELFF
TGTGCCAGCAGCTACACCGGGACGCAGCGGTCCTGGGATGGCGGGGAGCTGTTTTTT
>NA|TRBD1|TRBJ2-5|TRBV27
CASSLWPTGGETQYF
TGTGCCAGCAGTTTATGGCCAACAGGGGGGGAGACCCAGTACTTC
>NA|NA|TRBJ2-1|TRBV10-2
CASSVRMPNNEQFF
TGCGCCAGCAGTGTTAGGATGCCAAACAATGAGCAGTTCTTC
>few|NA|TRBJ2-6|TRBV20-1
CSARQGPGSGANVLTF
TGCAGTGCTAGACAGGGCCCCGGCTCTGGGGCCAACGTCCTGACTTTC
>NA|NA|TRBJ2-7|TRBV12-3/TRBV12-4
CASSPSGQWAGEQYF
TGTGCCAGCAGTCCTAGTGGACAGTGGGCGGGTGAGCAGTACTTC
>NA|NA|TRBJ1-4|TRBV12-3/TRBV12-4
CASRDGVKGEKLFF
TGTGCCAGCAGGGACGGTGTCAAGGGAGAAAAACTGTTTTTT
>few|NA|TRBJ2-5|TRBV7-8
CASSPHRDLGKETQYF
TGTGCCAGCAGCCCGCACCGGGACTTAGGAAAAGAGACCCAGTACTTC
>NA|NA|TRBJ2-5|TRBV9
CASSVGRQTIQETQYF
TGTGCCAGCAGCGTAGGTAGGCAAACGATCCAAGAGACCCAGTACTTC
>few|NA|TRBJ2-1|TRBV18
CASSRSQGSYNEQFF
TGTGCCAGCTCTCGGAGCCAGGGAAGCTACAATGAGCAGTTCTTC
>few|NA|TRBJ2-1|TRBV5-1
CASSPIRRATNEQFF
TGCGCCAGCAGCCCTATCCGCCGGGCTACCAACGAGCAGTTCTTC
>NA|NA|TRBJ1-1|TRBV7-2
CASSLVGGTGEAFF
TGTGCCAGCAGCTTAGTAGGAGGGACGGGTGAAGCTTTCTTT
>many|NA|TRBJ2-6|TRBV20-1
CSASDGLSGANVLTF
TGCAGTGCCTCGGACGGGCTGTCTGGGGCCAACGTCCTGACTTTC
>few|NA|TRBJ2-3|TRBV5-6
CASSLALQTDTQYF
TGTGCCAGCAGCTTGGCATTACAGACAGATACGCAGTATTTT
>few|TRBD2|TRBJ2-2|TRBV4-2
CASSQGTSVASSGELFF
TGTGCCAGCAGCCAAGGGACTAGCGTGGCTAGTTCCGGGGAGCTGTTTTTT
>NA|NA|TRBJ1-5|TRBV27
CASSLSGRGKTSNQPQHF
TGTGCCAGCAGTTTATCCGGCAGGGGCAAGACTAGCAATCAGCCCCAGCATTTT
>many|NA|TRBJ2-1|TRBV5-1
CASSLGLGSVSNEQFF
TGCGCCAGCAGCTTGGGACTAGGATCGGTGTCCAATGAGCAGTTCTTC
>NA|TRBD1|TRBJ2-7|TRBV29-1
CSVAGTGTSSYEQYF
TGCAGCGTAGCCGGGACAGGGACCTCGTCCTACGAGCAGTACTTC
>NA|NA|TRBJ1-5|TRBV5-1
CASSLEGQPYQPQHF
TGCGCCAGCAGCTTGGAAGGCCAGCCCTATCAGCCCCAGCATTTT
>NA|NA|TRBJ2-3|TRBV24-1
CATSDYSRTTDTQYF
TGTGCCACCAGTGATTATTCCAGGACCACAGATACGCAGTATTTT
>NA|NA|TRBJ2-1|TRBV10-3
CAISESLTRNEQFF
TGTGCCATCAGTGAGTCCCTAACTAGAAATGAGCAGTTCTTC